The 24 T cell receptor beta chains presented below share a single source sample, sequenced in a study of CD8 T cells in Susac syndrome. Random hexamers served to reverse transcribe roughly 0.5 to 1 ug RNA. Via MiXCR, TCRdb re-called the immunoSEQ multiplex PCR reads, giving one row per CDR3 protein. The sample lists 150,000 to 200,000 distinct CDR3 sequences; about 95% were seen once. Sequencing was done on a sample of CD4+ T cells from PBMCs. These receptors all stem from a human donor in good health.

This clonotype was observed once. V gene TRBV15 combines with J gene TRBJ1-2; 7 positions agree with TRBD1. Germline trimming cut 5 bases from V and 1 base from J; bases unmatched to any gene: 4. The CDR3 totals 14 residues. CDR1 is LNHNV, CDR2 YYDKDF, per germline (reference sequence). The CDR3, as DNA: TGTGCCACCAGCGACAGGGCGTATAACTATGGCTACACCTTC. Its protein product is CATSDRAYNYGYTF.

The chain has TRBV6-1 and TRBJ2-4, with 8 bases lining up with TRBD1. CDR3 length: 17 amino acids. Germline V gene lookup returns CDR1 MNHNS and CDR2 SASEGT. V dropped 7 bases and J dropped 0; count of bases not matched to a gene: 11. CDR3 sequence: CASKGTGDNSAKNIQYF. The CDR3 nucleotides read TGTGCCAGCAAAGGGACAGGAGACAATTCAGCCAAAAACATTCAGTACTTC.

This chain links TRBV18 with TRBJ2-3; 9 bases fit TRBD1. The CDR3 length is 15 residues. Trimming removed 3 bases from V and 6 bases from J; junction bases left unmatched: 7. Germline values: CDR1 KGHSH, CDR2 LQKENI. The CDR3 DNA is TGTGCCAGCTCACCCCTGGGACAGGGCGGCGATACGCAGTATTTT. Translating gives CASSPLGQGGDTQYF.

This clonotype was recorded only once. The V and J genes are TRBV9 and TRBJ1-5; 7 bases map to TRBD1. Per the germline V gene, CDR1 is SGDLS and CDR2 is YYNGEE. The ends lost 4 bases at V and 5 bases at J; junction bases unmatched: 6. The CDR3 runs 14 residues. This CDR3 is CASSSSGGHQPQHF. CDR3 sequence (DNA): TGTGCCAGCAGCTCGTCAGGGGGGCATCAGCCCCAGCATTTT.

The chain employs TRBV3-1 and TRBJ2-1; D may be TRBD2 (5 bases). V lost 1 base and J lost 2, with 12 bases in between. CDR3 length: 16 residues. The germline gives CDR1 LGHDT, CDR2 YNNKEL (reference sequence). The CDR3 nucleotides are TGTGCCAGCAGCCAAGTGGGCGAGGGTGCCTACAATGAGCAGTTCTTC. It translates to CASSQVGEGAYNEQFF.

This clonotype appeared a single time. The chain links TRBV12-5 to TRBJ2-2; D gene ambiguous. V dropped 0 bases and J dropped 8 bases, with 10 bases sitting between them. The CDR3 loop spans 14 amino acids. CDR1 and CDR2 (germline): LGHNT, FRNRAP. CDR3 DNA sequence: TGTGCTAGTGGTTTGGTAGGAACGGCGGGGGAGCTGTTTTTT. Translation: CASGLVGTAGELFF.

This clonotype showed up just once. This chain links TRBV4-3 with TRBJ2-5; no definite D call. V shed 1 base and J shed 7 bases, with 13 bases lying between them. Germline CDR1 is LGHNA and CDR2 is YSLEER. The CDR3 is 14 amino acids. The DNA for the CDR3 is TGCGCCAGCAGCCAAGTGGTACTCCGAGGGACCCAGTACTTC. Translation gives CASSQVVLRGTQYF.

The chain carries TRBV28 and TRBJ2-1; D uncertain. CDR1 is MDHEN and CDR2 is SYDVKM in the germline V gene. There are 12 residues in the CDR3. V lost 10 bases and J 6 bases, leaving 13 bases between the germline ends. The CDR3 DNA reads TGTGCCACCCGATTCAACACCAATGAGCAGTTCTTC. Its translation is CATRFNTNEQFF.

The V call is TRBV30, the J call TRBJ1-1; no reliable D call. This CDR3 is built from 15 residues. Trimming took off 5 bases at V and 0 bases at J, with 16 bases between the two ends. The V gene's germline CDR1 is GTSNPN and CDR2 SVGIG (reference sequence). The CDR3 loop reads CAWGPGANMNTEAFF. In DNA form, the CDR3 reads TGTGCCTGGGGGCCTGGCGCGAACATGAACACTGAAGCTTTCTTT.

The chain couples TRBV6-2 or TRBV6-3 to TRBJ2-1; the D gene is possibly TRBD2 (6 bases). Trimming cost V 6 bases and J 12 bases, with 12 bases left between them. The CDR3 is 11 residues long. The germline V gene has CDR1 MNHEY and CDR2 SVGEGT. CDR3 loop: CASSQGLLQFF. The CDR3 coding sequence is TGTGCCAGCAGCCAGGGACTTCTGCAGTTCTTC.

V is TRBV9 and J is TRBJ1-2, with 9 bases fitting TRBD1. Germline-derived CDR1 and CDR2 are SGDLS and YYNGEE. CDR3 length: 15 amino acids. With V trimmed by 0 bases and J by 2 bases, 2 bases remained unmatched. CDR3 sequence: CASSVAGQGNYGYTF. The CDR3 DNA follows: TGTGCCAGCAGCGTAGCGGGACAGGGCAACTATGGCTACACCTTC.

The chain carries TRBV5-1 and TRBJ2-1, with D unresolved. This CDR3 has 12 residues. CDR1 and CDR2 (germline): SGHRS, YFSETQ. Trimming cost V 6 bases and J 9 bases, with 13 bases left between them. CDR3 amino acids: CASNPPHLEQFF. Written as DNA, the CDR3 is TGCGCCAGCAACCCGCCCCATCTTGAGCAGTTCTTC.

The rearrangement uses TRBV4-3 and TRBJ2-1; TRBD2 matches 13 bases. J lost 7 bases, V lost 0 bases, and 6 bases had no gene match. CDR1 and CDR2 (germline): LGHNA, YSLEER. This CDR3 has 17 amino acids. In nucleotides, the CDR3 is TGCGCCAGCAGCCAAGATCTAGGACTAGCGGGAGTTAATGAGCAGTTCTTC. Encoded protein: CASSQDLGLAGVNEQFF.

J is TRBJ1-2 and V is TRBV30, with a possible D match to TRBD1 (6 bases). Trimming cost V 3 bases and J 4 bases, with 9 bases left between them. The length of the CDR3 is 12 residues. Germline V CDR1 and CDR2: GTSNPN, SVGIG (reference sequence). The CDR3 nucleotides are TGTGCCTGGAGACCGGGGGCCTATGGCTACACCTTC. It specifies CAWRPGAYGYTF. The complete variable domain, with remaining parts taken from reference TRBV30 and TRBJ1-2, reads SQTIHQWPATLVQPVGSPLSLECTVEGTSNPNLYWYRQAAGRGLQLLFYSVGIGQISSEVPQNLSASRPQDRQFILSSKKLLLSDSGFYLCAWRPGAYGYTFGSGTRLTVV.

The CDR3 nucleotides read TGCGCCAGCAGCCAAGACAGGGGAACCCCGCCGCAGTACTTC. This translates into CASSQDRGTPPQYF. This rearrangement joins TRBV4-3 to TRBJ2-7; D possibly corresponds to TRBD1 (6 bases). This CDR3 has 14 residues. Per germline, CDR1 LGHNA and CDR2 YSLEER. V lost 0 bases and J 9 bases, leaving 15 bases between the germline ends.

This clonotype appeared once. The genes are TRBV12-3 or TRBV12-4 and TRBJ1-2; D uncertain. V shed 6 bases and J shed 4 bases, with 9 bases lying between them. The CDR3 is 12 amino acids. The DNA for the CDR3 is TGTGCCAGCAGCCCCATGATCTATGGCTACACCTTC. This gives the protein CASSPMIYGYTF.

J is TRBJ2-1 and V is TRBV20-1; D perhaps matches TRBD2 (6 bases). Germline V gives CDR1 DFQATT, CDR2 SNEGSKA (reference sequence). Trimming stripped 6 bases from V and 0 bases from J, with 15 bases between. This CDR3 region has 15 residues. The CDR3 loop is CSARRDSSSYNEQFF. The DNA for the CDR3 is TGCAGTGCCAGGCGGGACTCGAGCTCCTACAATGAGCAGTTCTTC.

The CDR3 region has the DNA TGCAGTGCTAGACCTCTAGCGGGAGTTCAGTACTTC. Its translation is CSARPLAGVQYF. V gene TRBV20-1 combines with J gene TRBJ2-4, with 10 bases matching TRBD2. The V gene's germline CDR1 is DFQATT and CDR2 SNEGSKA (reference sequence). The CDR3 runs 12 residues. Unmatched junction bases numbered 3, after V lost 2 bases and J lost 11 bases.

The gene calls are TRBV15 and TRBJ2-5, with TRBD2 identical over 8 bases. Trimming removed 5 bases from V and 4 bases from J; junction bases left unmatched: 3. CDR1 LNHNV and CDR2 YYDKDF come from the germline V gene (reference sequence). CDR3 length: 13 residues. The CDR3 nucleotides are TGTGCCACCAGCTCCGGGGGGGGAGAGACCCAGTACTTC. Translated, it gives CATSSGGGETQYF.

The chain joins TRBV11-1 to TRBJ2-4; either TRBD1 or TRBD2 may supply D (5 bases each). The CDR3 is 16 amino acids. V dropped 5 bases and J dropped 1 base, with 15 bases sitting between them. Germline CDR1 SGHAT, CDR2 FQDESV (reference sequence). The CDR3 sequence is CASSPEGWLAKNIQYF. CDR3 nucleotides: TGTGCCAGCAGCCCAGAGGGGTGGTTGGCCAAAAACATTCAGTACTTC.

The V and J genes are TRBV18 and TRBJ2-1; TRBD2 aligns across 10 bases. There are 18 residues in the CDR3. In germline, CDR1 is KGHSH, CDR2 LQKENI. The V and J ends lost 3 bases and 4 bases, in that order; junction bases with no gene match: 12. Written as DNA, the CDR3 is TGTGCCAGCTCACCGAAAAAGGTACGGACTAGCGGTTACAATGAGCAGTTCTTC. Translating gives CASSPKKVRTSGYNEQFF.

The rearrangement links TRBV5-4 to TRBJ2-2; TRBD2 matches 11 bases. Germline V gene sequence: CDR1 SGHNT, CDR2 YYREEE (reference sequence). This CDR3 spans 17 amino acids. V lost 4 bases, J lost 6 bases, and 11 bases stayed unmatched. CDR3 protein: CASSLASGRRSAGELFF. The CDR3 nucleotides read TGTGCCAGCAGCCTGGCTAGCGGGAGGAGGAGTGCCGGGGAGCTGTTTTTT.

The J gene is TRBJ2-1, the V gene TRBV3-1; D gene ambiguous. CDR3 size: 13 residues. V lost 2 bases to trimming and J lost 15 bases, with 17 bases between them. The germline CDR1 and CDR2 sequences are LGHDT and YNNKEL (reference sequence). CDR3 nucleotides: TGTGCCAGCAGCCAAACCGAAGACCGCGTCTCGTTCTTC. It translates to CASSQTEDRVSFF.

The chain links TRBV15 to TRBJ2-7; 9 nucleotides match TRBD1. The CDR3 has 14 amino acids. J lost 3 bases, V lost 5 bases, and 5 bases had no gene match. Looked up from germline, CDR1 is LNHNV and CDR2 is YYDKDF (reference sequence). In DNA form, the CDR3 reads TGTGCCACCAGCCCGGACAGGGGTCTCTACGAGCAGTACTTC. This gives the protein CATSPDRGLYEQYF.